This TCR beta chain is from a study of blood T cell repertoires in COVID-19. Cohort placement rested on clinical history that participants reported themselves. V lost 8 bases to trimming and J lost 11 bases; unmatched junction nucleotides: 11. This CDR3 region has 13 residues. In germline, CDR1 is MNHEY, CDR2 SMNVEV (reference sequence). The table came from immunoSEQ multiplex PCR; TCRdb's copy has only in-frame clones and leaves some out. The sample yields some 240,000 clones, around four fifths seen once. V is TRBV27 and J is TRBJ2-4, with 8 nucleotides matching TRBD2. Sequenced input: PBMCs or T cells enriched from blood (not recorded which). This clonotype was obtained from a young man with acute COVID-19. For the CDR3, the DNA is TGTGCCAGCGGAATCAGCGGGAGTTTCGTTCAGTACTTC. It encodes CASGISGSFVQYF.